This record looks at one T cell receptor (beta chain) sequence and its context. This sample is drawn from a study of blood T cell repertoires in COVID-19. The overall study: COVID-19 samples from acute and convalescent phases originated in the United States, Italy and Spain.

Authors' processing steps: Amplified reference gene primers provided the basis for estimating nucleated cell counts. Clones were sequenced by immunoSEQ multiplex PCR, and TCRdb holds only the in-frame ones, with some missing. That table is the source of V, J and clone size, and D and trimming were worked out from the DNA. This table holds 250,000 or so clones, about 90% found once. The V segment lost 3 bases and the J segment 4 bases; nucleotides outside the gene matches: 11. Germline loops: CDR1 DFQATT, CDR2 SNEGSKA (reference sequence). The CDR3 sequence is 15 residues long. The TCR originated in a human donor in a cohort exposed to, infected with or recovered from COVID-19 (not recorded which). The donor label of this sample is uncertain. V is TRBV20-1 and J is TRBJ1-1, with 7 bases identical to TRBD1. Sequenced material: PBMCs or T cells enriched from blood (not recorded which). CDR3 protein: CSASEQTGLGTEAFF. CDR3 coding DNA: TGCAGTGCTAGTGAACAGACAGGGTTGGGCACTGAAGCTTTCTTT.